These T cell receptor beta chains were read from a single sample in a study of siplizumab effects on memory and regulatory T cells. The table came from immunoSEQ multiplex PCR; TCRdb's copy has only in-frame clones and leaves some out. The sample holds fewer than 70,000 clones; 75% to 90% are singletons and the top ten take 1.5% to 2%. Specimen: Tregs sorted from blood. These receptors were obtained from a human donor in good health. The CDR3 runs from the conserved cysteine through the conserved F or W. A clone size is listed for some rows: how often the clone was seen (once, few, many), or a class if it is expanded.

TRBJ2-5	TRBV7-9	-	CASSRTGFGQGIRGTQYF
TRBJ2-5	TRBV18	-	CASSPQTSGIETQYF
TRBJ1-4	TRBV5-6	once	CASSLRTGGSGNEKLFF
TRBJ2-1	TRBV28	-	CASSSFSNEQFF
TRBJ1-2	TRBV5-1	few	CASSLRGNGYTF
TRBJ2-2	TRBV2	-	CASKLTGGNTGELFF
TRBJ2-5	TRBV29-1	-	CSAGRGGQETQYF
TRBJ1-5	TRBV19	-	CASSPQGLGNQPQHF
TRBJ2-1	TRBV7-6	-	CASSSAGTGGSYNEQFF
TRBJ1-1	TRBV19	many	CASSMGRDSHTEAFF
TRBJ1-2	TRBV5-5	-	CASSLGGSYGYTF
TRBJ2-3	TRBV7-9	-	CASSLADTQYF
TRBJ2-7	TRBV28	-	CASSLLYEQYF
TRBJ2-1	TRBV5-1	-	CASSFGHSIHTEQFF
TRBJ2-7	TRBV18	-	CASSKLAGDEQYF
TRBJ2-2	TRBV28	-	CASSVAGVPGELFF
TRBJ2-2	TRBV21-1	-	CASSKGGRGHDGELFF
TRBJ2-3	TRBV9	-	CASSVGLAGEGDTQYF
TRBJ2-2	TRBV18	-	CASSGGLANTGELFF
TRBJ2-5	TRBV7-3	-	CASSPIGGSTQYF
TRBJ1-1	TRBV5-4	-	CASSFGQGTTEAFF
TRBJ1-3	TRBV5-5	-	CASRLVPEGNTIYF
TRBJ2-1	TRBV18	few	CASSPRREGVEQFF
TRBJ1-4	TRBV4-2	once	CASSRRTGAIATNEKLFF
TRBJ1-1	TRBV10-3	-	CAISEYGGANTEAFF
TRBJ1-2	TRBV6-1	-	CASSSPSGGYTF
TRBJ2-1	TRBV27	-	CASSLAGGQKRQFF
TRBJ2-2	TRBV19	-	CASSTGLLTGELFF
TRBJ1-1	TRBV7-3	-	CASSLLDRGRRTEAFF
TRBJ2-3	TRBV7-8	once	CASSLDSVSRILTDTQYF
TRBJ2-7	TRBV5-1	-	CASSFGEWAYEQYF
TRBJ2-1	TRBV6-5	-	CASSRTGQEQFF
TRBJ1-5	TRBV6-1	-	CASSERQGPQPQHF
TRBJ2-7	TRBV28	-	CASSLWQASSYEQYF
TRBJ2-7	TRBV7-2	-	CASSLGPGNPHEQYF
TRBJ2-7	TRBV14	-	CASSQDRDYEQYF
TRBJ1-2	TRBV28	-	CASSFGQVYGYTF
TRBJ2-5	TRBV7-2	-	CASSLKTQYF
TRBJ1-1	TRBV7-2	-	CASSLGGMNTEAFF
TRBJ2-1	TRBV7-9	-	CASCPGTSSYNEQFF
TRBJ2-5	TRBV7-9	once	CASSFRPGPGRETQYF
TRBJ2-7	TRBV9	-	CASSARDRYEQYF
TRBJ2-7	TRBV7-2	-	CASSLPSGSSYEQYF
TRBJ2-5	TRBV2	-	CASRTPGSKETQYF
TRBJ2-3	TRBV6-6	-	CASRYTDTQYF
TRBJ2-1	TRBV4-1	-	CASSVTRYNEQFF
TRBJ2-7	TRBV6-1	-	CASSERRPSGPREQYF
TRBJ2-7	TRBV9	once	CASSVGQSSYEQYF
TRBJ2-6	TRBV5-5	once	CASSLDPSGANVLTF
TRBJ2-3	TRBV5-1	-	CASSLEGTSRTDTQYF
TRBJ2-7	TRBV27	-	CASSLAALSYEQYF
TRBJ2-3	TRBV18	-	CASSPSLTDTQYF
TRBJ2-6	TRBV9	-	CASSVLYGANVLTF
TRBJ2-5	TRBV30	-	CAWSRRGAVGPVSQYF
TRBJ1-1	TRBV6-5	-	CASSYSPGSGTEAFF
TRBJ2-7	TRBV18	-	CASSPVGASTYEQYF
TRBJ1-5	TRBV30	-	CAWSVRCNQPQHF
TRBJ1-1	TRBV5-4	-	CASSLKVRANTEAFF